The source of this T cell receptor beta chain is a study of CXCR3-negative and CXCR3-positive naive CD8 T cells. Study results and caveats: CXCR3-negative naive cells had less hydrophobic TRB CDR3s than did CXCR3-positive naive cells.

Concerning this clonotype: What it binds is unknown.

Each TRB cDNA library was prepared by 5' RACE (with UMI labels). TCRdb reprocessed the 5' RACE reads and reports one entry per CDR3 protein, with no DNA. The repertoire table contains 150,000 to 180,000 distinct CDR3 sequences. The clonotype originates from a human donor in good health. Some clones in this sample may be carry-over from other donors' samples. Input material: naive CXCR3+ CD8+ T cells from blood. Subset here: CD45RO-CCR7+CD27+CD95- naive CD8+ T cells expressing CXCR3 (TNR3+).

CDR3 region: CASSPGLAGTDTQYF. The gene calls are TRBV12-3 or TRBV12-4 and TRBJ2-3; the TCRdb D gene call, TRBD2, has no DNA to confirm it. The CDR3 sequence is 15 residues long.